This T cell receptor beta chain was sequenced in a study of cytomegalovirus exposure and HLA in healthy donors. Study-level findings and limits: An analysis done earlier found most TCR beta V segments productive about 87% or about 30% of the time. Researchers reported in a later analysis that a missense DCLRE1C variant was tied to TCR beta V- and J-gene trimming.

This CDR3 has 14 amino acids. The germline gives CDR1 SEHNR, CDR2 FQNEAQ (reference sequence). The germline V and J ends were trimmed by 3 bases and 6 bases, with 14 bases remaining between them. As for this clone: As yet, its antigen is unknown.

The PCR was carried out with 60 Vbeta primers and 13 Jbeta primers. Method: immunoSEQ multiplex PCR; TCRdb's copy keeps in-frame clones and lacks some. The sample includes about 63,000 clones, roughly 70% seen only once; the top ten take 5.4%. The origin of this receptor is a man aged 45-60 years in good health and CMV-seronegative. Specimen: PBMCs. The rearrangement links TRBV7-9 to TRBJ1-1; D may be TRBD1 (5 bases). In DNA, the CDR3 is TGTGCCAGCAGCTTGCCCCCAGGGAATGCTGAAGCTTTCTTT. Translated: CASSLPPGNAEAFF. Looking up the rest from reference TRBV7-9 and TRBJ1-1 gives the full variable domain: DTGVSQNPRHKITKRGQNVTFRCDPISEHNRLYWYRQTLGQGPEFLTYFQNEAQLEKSRLLSDRFSAERPKGSFSTLEIQRTEQGDSAMYLCASSLPPGNAEAFFGQGTRLTVV.